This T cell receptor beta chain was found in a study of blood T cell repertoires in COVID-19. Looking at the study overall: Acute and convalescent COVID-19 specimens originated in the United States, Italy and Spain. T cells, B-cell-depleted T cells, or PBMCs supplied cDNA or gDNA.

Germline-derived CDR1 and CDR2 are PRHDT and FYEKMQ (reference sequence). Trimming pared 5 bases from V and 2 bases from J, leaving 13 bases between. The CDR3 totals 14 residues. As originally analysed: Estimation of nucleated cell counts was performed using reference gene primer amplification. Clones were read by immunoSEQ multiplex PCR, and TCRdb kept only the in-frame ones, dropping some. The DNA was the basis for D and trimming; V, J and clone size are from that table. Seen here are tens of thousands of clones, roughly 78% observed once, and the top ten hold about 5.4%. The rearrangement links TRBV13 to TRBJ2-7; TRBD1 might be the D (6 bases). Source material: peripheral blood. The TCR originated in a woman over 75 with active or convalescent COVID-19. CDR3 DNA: TGTGCCAGCAGCCCCCAGGGACACCCCTACGAGCAGTACTTC. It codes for CASSPQGHPYEQYF. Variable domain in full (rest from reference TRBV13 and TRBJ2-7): AAGVIQSPRHLIKEKRETATLKCYPIPRHDTVYWYQQGPGQDPQFLISFYEKMQSDKGSIPDRFSAQQFSDYHSELNMSSLELGDSALYFCASSPQGHPYEQYFGPGTRLTVT.